Below are 10 T cell receptor beta chains sequenced from a single sample in a study of CD8+CD57+ T cells in acquired aplastic anemia (dated 2018 in TCRdb). Sequencer: Illumina HiSeq 2000. Genomic DNA was used as template for profiling of TCR beta VDJ combinations and CDR3 sequences. TCRdb's own reprocessing of the public reads used fastp at Q25 and MiXCR and kept productive beta chains. Here each entry gathers all rows of one CDR3 protein and keeps the most common genes and DNA. This sample holds about 270,000 distinct CDR3 sequences; 65% to 90% were observed only once. The leading ten clones occupy approximately 40% of the sample. The patients picked for sequencing were ones in whom flow cytometry had shown an expansion of CD8+CD57+ cells. The sample consisted of sorted CD4+, CD8+, or CD8+CD57+ T cells (not recorded which) from PBMCs. The receptor set was obtained from a human donor with aplastic anemia.

The V call is TRBV7-7, the J call TRBJ2-3; tentatively, D is TRBD2 (7 bases). V lost 11 bases, J lost 6 bases, and 21 bases lay in between. CDR1 and CDR2 from the germline V gene are SSHAT and FNYEAQ (reference sequence). The CDR3 is made up of 14 amino acids. In DNA form, the CDR3 reads TGTGCCGTTCTTGGGGGGGCGGAGACCGATACGCAGTATTTT. Residues: CAVLGGAETDTQYF.

This clonotype was picked up a small number of times. The V gene is TRBV19, the J gene TRBJ2-3; D not certain. Trimming cost V 3 bases and J 4 bases, with 5 bases left between them. The CDR3 is made up of 12 amino acids. In germline, CDR1 is LNHDA, CDR2 SQIVND (reference sequence). The CDR3 DNA follows: TGTGCCAGTAGTATCTCGGCAGATACGCAGTATTTT. As protein: CASSISADTQYF.

This clonotype was counted between two and nine times. A read error may produce the germline difference seen at one junction end. The V call is TRBV15, the J call TRBJ2-3; TRBD2 aligns across 7 bases. This CDR3 is 14 amino acids long. Looked up from germline, CDR1 is LNHNV and CDR2 is YYDKDF (reference sequence). The chain's CDR3 is CASSIAGDPDTQYF. In DNA, the CDR3 is TGTGCCAGCAGCATAGCGGGCGATCCCGATACGCAGTATTTT.

The chain is built from TRBV9 and TRBJ1-2, with a possible D match to TRBD1 (6 bases). This CDR3 is built from 16 residues. The V gene's germline CDR1 is SGDLS and CDR2 YYNGEE. Deletions cut 3 bases from V and 8 bases from J, with 23 bases between. The CDR3 loop is CASSAWWTDNTGGYTF. The CDR3 region has the DNA TGTGCCAGCAGCGCGTGGTGGACAGATAACACCGGGGGCTACACCTTC.

The chain is built from TRBV5-6 and TRBJ2-7; 7 nucleotides match TRBD1. The CDR3 runs 14 residues. Germline-derived CDR1 and CDR2 are SGHDT and YYEEEE. Written as DNA, the CDR3 is TGTGCCAGCGGCTTTGGGACAGCGCACTACGAGCAGTACGTC. Amino acids: CASGFGTAHYEQYV.

The chain has TRBV7-8 and TRBJ2-7; TRBD2 agrees at 7 bases. The CDR3 contains 18 residues. Looked up from germline, CDR1 is SGHVS and CDR2 is FQNEAQ. V shed 3 bases, J shed 4 bases, and the junction held 18 bases outside the gene matches. The CDR3 reads CASSFPGGADTQYYEQYV. CDR3 in DNA: TGTGCCAGCAGCTTTCCGGGAGGCGCCGATACGCAGTATTACGAGCAGTACGTC.

Comment on this clonotype: The missing conserved phenylalanine or tryptophan at the end of this CDR3 makes a read error likely. The DNA is omitted, as the CDR3 cannot be located on it reliably, and the CDR3 follows TCRdb's listing. The chain's CDR3 is CASSGDGLPSNEQ. The chain links TRBV7-8 to TRBJ2-1; the table's D call of TRBD1 was not tested on the DNA. The CDR3 extends over 13 residues, inclusive of both ends. CDR1 and CDR2 from the germline V gene are SGHVS and FQNEAQ.

The rearrangement joins TRBV11-3 to TRBJ2-7; possible D gene TRBD2, 5 bases. V gave up 3 bases and J gave up 7 bases, with 10 bases separating them. Per the germline V gene, CDR1 is SGHNT and CDR2 is YENEEA. This CDR3 has 12 amino acids. CDR3 sequence: CASSFEPGEQYF. The CDR3 region has the DNA TGTGCCAGCAGCTTCGAGCCGGGAGAGCAGTACTTC.

In its sample, this clonotype was seen a few times. This chain uses TRBV25-1 with TRBJ2-7; D is possibly TRBD1 (6 bases). The CDR3 consists of 14 residues. The germline CDR1 and CDR2 sequences are MGHDK and SYGVNS. The V and J ends lost 3 bases and 3 bases respectively, with 12 bases between them. CDR3 sequence: CASSEGAGYYEQYF. The DNA for the CDR3 is TGTGCCAGCAGTGAGGGGGCAGGCTACTACGAGCAGTACTTC.

Of note for this clonotype: The conserved phenylalanine or tryptophan normally closing the CDR3 is absent here, so this likely arose from a read error. It is unclear where the CDR3 begins or ends on the DNA, so no DNA is shown, and the CDR3 is as TCRdb lists it. V and J are TRBV7-9 and TRBJ2-5. Germline loops: CDR1 SEHNR, CDR2 FQNEAQ (reference sequence). 12 amino acids form the CDR3, both terminal residues included. CDR3 region: CAGRRPRTTRND.